These 32 T cell receptor beta chains were all obtained from the same sample, sequenced in a study of T cells in Graves' hyperthyroidism and ophthalmopathy. RNA transcripts provided the source from which TCR beta CDR3 regions were amplified. The HTBI primer set was used in a first-round RT-PCR of the TCR CDR3. MiXCR, applied by TCRdb to the multiplex PCR reads, yields one record per CDR3 protein. The repertoire has 550,000 to 700,000 distinct CDR3 sequences, roughly 46% of them found once; the top ten carry roughly 19%. The specimen sequenced was peripheral blood or thyroid tissue (not recorded which). The receptors originated from an adult woman with Graves' disease, either hyperthyroidism or ophthalmopathy (not recorded which).

This clonotype appeared once. V usage is TRBV6-1 and J usage is TRBJ1-1; TRBD1 agrees at 11 bases. The CDR3 consists of 15 residues. The J segment lost 5 bases and the V segment lost 9 bases, leaving 11 bases of the junction unmatched. Per germline, CDR1 MNHNS and CDR2 SASEGT. CDR3 loop: CASLAGQGVQTEAFF. CDR3 coding DNA: TGTGCCAGTCTAGCGGGACAGGGGGTTCAGACTGAAGCTTTCTTT.

The chain carries TRBV7-2 and TRBJ2-1; 9 bases are a match to TRBD2. Germline V lookup: CDR1 SGHTA, CDR2 FQGNSA. V was pared by 0 bases and J by 4 bases, with 4 bases of the junction left unmatched. This CDR3 contains 16 residues. The CDR3 DNA follows: TGTGCCAGCAGCTTAGCGGCGGGAGGGCCATACAATGAGCAGTTCTTC. This encodes CASSLAAGGPYNEQFF.

V gene TRBV10-1 combines with J gene TRBJ2-1; D is undetermined. From germline, CDR1 is WNHNN and CDR2 SYGVQD (reference sequence). The CDR3 has 12 residues. V lost 2 bases and J lost 7, with 6 bases in between. CDR3 amino acids: CASSERYNEQFF. The CDR3 bases are TGCGCCAGCAGTGAGAGATATAATGAGCAGTTCTTC.

This clonotype was seen many times. The chain carries TRBV9 and TRBJ1-2; possible D gene TRBD1, 5 bases. V lost 0 bases to trimming and J lost 0 bases, with 9 bases between them. Per germline, CDR1 SGDLS and CDR2 YYNGEE. CDR3 length equals 15 residues. The DNA of the CDR3 is TGTGCCAGCAGCGTAGCGGGGGGGGCTAACTATGGCTACACCTTC. It specifies CASSVAGGANYGYTF.

The chain is built from TRBV7-2 and TRBJ2-3, with D unresolved. The CDR3 runs to 12 residues. CDR1 is SGHTA, CDR2 FQGNSA, per germline. V was pared by 1 base and J by 7 bases, with 6 bases between. CDR3 DNA sequence: TGTGCCAGCAGCTTAGGGCAGAATACGCAGTATTTT. Its protein is CASSLGQNTQYF. The whole variable domain, filled in from reference TRBV7-2 and TRBJ2-3, reads GAGVSQSPSNKVTEKGKDVELRCDPISGHTALYWYRQSLGQGLEFLIYFQGNSAPDKSGLPSDRFSAERTGGSVSTLTIQRTQQEDSAVYLCASSLGQNTQYFGPGTRLTVL.

Ten or more counts support this clonotype. J is TRBJ1-5 and V is TRBV12-3 or TRBV12-4; D is unclear. The ends were cut back, 3 bases at V and 4 bases at J, with 10 bases in the middle. This CDR3 contains 14 residues. The CDR3 coding sequence is TGTGCCAGCAGTTTTACCGACCCGAATCAGCCCCAGCATTTT. Its translation is CASSFTDPNQPQHF.

Comment on this clonotype: The missing conserved phenylalanine or tryptophan at the end of this CDR3 makes a read error likely. The V and J genes are TRBV5-1 and TRBJ1-1; D uncertain. This CDR3 has 11 residues. Trimming took 2 bases from V and 3 from J, leaving 2 bases between them. Germline lookup yields CDR1 SGHRS and CDR2 YFSETQ. The CDR3 here is CASSLDTEAFL. For the CDR3, the DNA is TGCGCCAGCAGCTTAGACACTGAAGCTTTCCTT.

Regarding this clonotype: A much larger clonotype is one base distant, so this may be a read error. The V and J genes are TRBV20-1 and TRBJ2-7; TRBD1 matches 8 bases. The CDR3 contains 15 residues. CDR1 DFQATT and CDR2 SNEGSKA come from the germline V gene (reference sequence). This chain's CDR3 is CSAYGQGNCSCEQYF. The CDR3 nucleotides read TGCAGTGCTTACGGACAGGGAAATTGCTCCTGCGAGCAGTACTTC.

The chain combines TRBV20-1 with TRBJ2-4; 7 nucleotides match TRBD1. This CDR3 is 14 amino acids long. V dropped 6 bases and J dropped 3; count of bases not matched to a gene: 8. CDR1 is DFQATT and CDR2 is SNEGSKA in the germline V gene (reference sequence). In DNA form, the CDR3 reads TGCAGTGCCAACAGGGGCTCGGACAAAAACATTCAGTACTTC. Its protein product is CSANRGSDKNIQYF.

The chain combines TRBV9 with TRBJ2-7, with a tentative D call TRBD1 (6 bases). V lost 0 bases to trimming and J lost 4 bases, with 14 bases between them. The CDR3 loop spans 15 amino acids. Germline CDR1 and CDR2: SGDLS and YYNGEE. CDR3 bases: TGTGCCAGCAGCGTAGCTGGGACAACTGCTTACGAGCAGTACTTC. Its translation is CASSVAGTTAYEQYF.

The V gene is TRBV12-3 or TRBV12-4, the J gene TRBJ2-5, with 7 bases aligning to TRBD2. Trimming removed 6 bases from V and 11 bases from J; junction bases left unmatched: 9. The CDR3 consists of 12 residues. The CDR3 DNA reads as TGTGCCAGCAGCGGACTAGTTGTTGAGCAGTACTTC. Residues: CASSGLVVEQYF.

On this clonotype: A much larger clone sits a single nucleotide away, making a read error possible. CDR3 coding DNA: TGTGCCAACAGCCAAGATAGCGGGAGGGTCCTAACCGAGCAGTACTTC. Its protein product is CANSQDSGRVLTEQYF. J is TRBJ2-7 and V is TRBV7-7; 11 bases are a match to TRBD2. Germline V gene sequence: CDR1 SSHAT, CDR2 FNYEAQ (reference sequence). The CDR3 extends over 16 amino acids.

V gene TRBV29-1 combines with J gene TRBJ1-4, with a possible D match to TRBD1 (5 bases). This CDR3 spans 14 amino acids. Germline V CDR1 and CDR2: SQVTM, ANQGSEA. V lost 0 bases to trimming and J lost 6 bases, with 11 bases between them. The CDR3 loop reads CSVEDVGGDEKLFF. DNA of the CDR3: TGCAGCGTTGAAGACGTGGGGGGAGATGAAAAACTGTTTTTT.

Comments on this clonotype: A much larger clone differs from this one at a single base, so this may be a read error. This chain connects TRBV24-1 to TRBJ1-1; weak D call: TRBD1 (5 bases). This CDR3 region has 15 residues. CDR1 is KGHDR and CDR2 is SFDVKD in the germline V gene. V was cut by 7 bases and J by 4 bases, with 18 bases left in between. The CDR3: CATSPSEGIGTEAFF. The CDR3 region has the DNA TGTGCCACCAGCCCGTCAGAGGGGATTGGCACTGAAGCTTTCTTT.

This sequence joins TRBV10-3 and TRBJ1-5; 8 bases fit TRBD1. Losses at the gene ends were 5 bases for V and 6 bases for J; bases not matched to a gene: 6. The germline V gene encodes CDR1 ENHRY and CDR2 SYGVKD. The CDR3 sequence is 14 residues long. The CDR3 nucleotides are TGTGCCATCAGTCCGGACAGGGTCAGTCAGCCCCAGCATTTT. Translated, it gives CAISPDRVSQPQHF.

Here the CDR3 DNA reads TGTGCCATCACCCGGGACGAGAACACTGAAGCTTTCTTT. Residues: CAITRDENTEAFF. The rearrangement joins TRBV10-3 to TRBJ1-1; D is perhaps TRBD1 (5 bases). The germline V and J ends were trimmed by 7 bases and 1 base, with 10 bases remaining between them. This CDR3 contains 13 residues. Looked up from germline, CDR1 is ENHRY and CDR2 is SYGVKD.

The chain joins TRBV20-1 to TRBJ1-6; 9 bases align to TRBD1. V was clipped by 3 bases and J by 1 base; unmatched bases: 4. Germline assignment: CDR1 DFQATT and CDR2 SNEGSKA (reference sequence). The CDR3 is 16 residues long. As DNA, the CDR3 is TGCAGTGCTAGGTCACAGGGGGCATCCTATAATTCACCCCTCCACTTT. It codes for CSARSQGASYNSPLHF.

As concerns this clonotype: The missing conserved phenylalanine or tryptophan at the end of this CDR3 makes a read error likely. It is unclear where the CDR3 begins or ends on the DNA, so no DNA is shown, and the CDR3 is as TCRdb lists it. The gene calls are TRBV5-1 and TRBJ1-3. CDR1 SGHRS and CDR2 YFSETQ come from the germline V gene. The CDR3 spans 9 residues, counting both ends. The CDR3 spells CASSSGGSM.

This clonotype appeared a few times. For the CDR3, the DNA is TGTGCCAGCAGTTTATCCGCAGGGGGTGAAAACTATGGCTACACCTTC. Protein product: CASSLSAGGENYGYTF. The rearrangement links TRBV28 to TRBJ1-2; 7 nucleotides agree with TRBD1. CDR3 length: 16 residues. The germline V gene encodes CDR1 MDHEN and CDR2 SYDVKM. V shed 1 base and J 2 bases; nucleotides not matched to a gene: 7.

This clonotype has a count of ten or more. The chain joins TRBV7-3 to TRBJ1-2, with TRBD1 matching 8 bases. The CDR3 runs 14 residues. Germline V CDR1 and CDR2: SGHTA, FQGTGA. The V segment lost 3 bases and the J segment 2 bases; nucleotides outside the gene matches: 2. The CDR3 sequence: CASSLDRDNYGYTF. In DNA form, the CDR3 reads TGTGCCAGCAGCTTGGACAGGGACAACTATGGCTACACCTTC.

V gene TRBV25-1 combines with J gene TRBJ1-6; D is possibly TRBD1 (6 bases). CDR1 is MGHDK and CDR2 is SYGVNS in the germline V gene. Between the trimmed V and J ends, which lost 4 bases and 10 bases, there was a span of 26 bases. This CDR3 comprises 18 residues. CDR3 in DNA: TGTGCCAGCAGTGCTAGGACAGTTTCTGGGGGAACTTTCTCACCCCTCCACTTT. Residues: CASSARTVSGGTFSPLHF.

V is TRBV25-1 and J is TRBJ2-7; tentatively, D is TRBD1 (6 bases). This CDR3 region has 16 residues. Trimming cost V 6 bases and J 0 bases, with 18 bases left between them. Germline loops: CDR1 MGHDK, CDR2 SYGVNS. Here the CDR3 reads CASSLGQLLPSYEQYF. Here the CDR3 DNA reads TGTGCCAGCAGCCTGGGACAATTGCTCCCCTCCTACGAGCAGTACTTC.

This clonotype was counted only a few times. This chain uses TRBV2 with TRBJ1-3; tentative D call: TRBD1 (5 bases). The CDR3 consists of 14 residues. Germline CDR1 SNHLY, CDR2 FYNNEI. V lost 2 bases and J 3 bases, leaving 8 bases between the germline ends. CDR3 coding DNA: TGTGCCAGCAGTGAACAGGGTTTTGGAAACACCATATATTTT. It codes for CASSEQGFGNTIYF.

This clonotype showed up just a few times. This chain links TRBV5-1 with TRBJ2-5; D is perhaps TRBD2 (5 bases). The closer fit of TRBJ2-1 to the DNA end suggests the J call may be wrong. The germline V gene has CDR1 SGHRS and CDR2 YFSETQ. The CDR3 has 13 residues. CDR3 DNA: TGCGCCAGCAGCTCGTCAGCGGACAATGAGCAGTTCTTC. Its protein is CASSSSADNEQFF.

At least ten counts were recorded for this clonotype. This chain joins TRBV6-6 and TRBJ2-5, with TRBD2 matching over 8 bases. The CDR3 covers 15 residues. Germline CDR1 MNHNY, CDR2 SVGAGI (reference sequence). V lost 7 bases to trimming and J lost 2 bases; unmatched junction nucleotides: 9. In DNA form, the CDR3 reads TGTGCCAGCACCGGTTATAGCGGGGAGCAAGAGACCCAGTACTTC. Translation gives CASTGYSGEQETQYF.

This clonotype was picked up many times. J is TRBJ2-7 and V is TRBV7-9; tentatively, D is TRBD2 (5 bases). CDR1 and CDR2 from the germline V gene are SEHNR and FQNEAQ (reference sequence). The CDR3 runs 16 residues. The V and J ends lost 4 bases and 0 bases respectively, with 16 bases between them. The CDR3 region is CASSYPRGNSSYEQYF. CDR3 sequence (DNA): TGTGCCAGCAGCTATCCCCGGGGAAATAGCTCCTACGAGCAGTACTTC.

This clonotype was seen only a few times. This sequence joins TRBV7-9 and TRBJ2-7, with 7 positions matching TRBD2. CDR1 and CDR2 (germline): SEHNR, FQNEAQ (reference sequence). The CDR3 loop spans 14 amino acids. V was pared by 6 bases and J by 4 bases, with 9 bases of the junction left unmatched. This chain's CDR3 is CASRVRESRYEQYF. The CDR3 coding sequence is TGTGCCAGCAGAGTGCGGGAGTCGAGATACGAGCAGTACTTC.

Ten or more counts support this clonotype. V usage is TRBV6-1 and J usage is TRBJ1-6; D gene uncertain. V lost 6 bases to trimming and J lost 5 bases, with 8 bases between them. This CDR3 contains 13 residues. Looked up from germline, CDR1 is MNHNS and CDR2 is SASEGT. The CDR3 loop is CASRVMNNSPLHF. In nucleotides, the CDR3 is TGTGCCAGCAGGGTTATGAATAATTCACCCCTCCACTTT.

The CDR3 reads CASSHYGVGANVLTF. The CDR3 nucleotides are TGTGCCAGCAGCCACTACGGGGTTGGGGCCAACGTCCTGACTTTC. V gene TRBV6-1 combines with J gene TRBJ2-6; D perhaps matches TRBD2 (5 bases). The CDR3 sequence is 15 residues long. Germline assignment: CDR1 MNHNS and CDR2 SASEGT. The V and J ends lost 6 bases and 3 bases respectively, with 12 bases between them.

In its sample, this clonotype was seen many times. V gene TRBV11-2 combines with J gene TRBJ1-2; unclear D gene. Germline V CDR1 and CDR2: SGHAT, FQNNGV. This CDR3 is 16 amino acids long. The germline V and J ends were trimmed by 4 bases and 2 bases, with 17 bases remaining between them. The CDR3 DNA sequence: TGTGCCAGCAGCTCGAATCGTCGGGCAGCCAACTATGGCTACACCTTC. Protein product: CASSSNRRAANYGYTF.

Many counts were recorded for this clonotype. The genes are TRBV2 and TRBJ2-7, with D possibly called TRBD1 or TRBD2 (6 bases each). The CDR3 has 13 amino acids. Germline V lookup: CDR1 SNHLY, CDR2 FYNNEI. Trimming took 7 bases from V and 3 from J, leaving 13 bases between them. The CDR3 sequence: CASNGGSSYEQYF. As DNA, the CDR3 is TGTGCCAGCAACGGGGGCTCCAGCTACGAGCAGTACTTC.

V usage is TRBV7-2 and J usage is TRBJ1-1, with 7 nucleotides matching TRBD1. The CDR3 length is 13 residues. Trimming removed 10 bases from V and 6 bases from J; junction bases left unmatched: 11. The germline CDR1 and CDR2 sequences are SGHTA and FQGNSA. The CDR3 here is CANKFRDRAEAFF. The CDR3 region has the DNA TGTGCCAATAAGTTCCGGGACAGAGCTGAAGCTTTCTTT.